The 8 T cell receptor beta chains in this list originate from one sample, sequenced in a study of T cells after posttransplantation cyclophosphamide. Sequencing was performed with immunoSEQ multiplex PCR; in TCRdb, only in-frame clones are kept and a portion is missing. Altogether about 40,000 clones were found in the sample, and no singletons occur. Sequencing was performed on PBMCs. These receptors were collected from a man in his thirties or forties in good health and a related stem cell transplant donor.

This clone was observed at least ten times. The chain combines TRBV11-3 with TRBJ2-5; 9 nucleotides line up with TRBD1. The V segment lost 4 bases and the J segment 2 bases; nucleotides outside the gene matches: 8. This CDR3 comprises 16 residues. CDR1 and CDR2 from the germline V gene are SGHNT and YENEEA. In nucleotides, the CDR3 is TGTGCCAGCAGCTCAATGACTGGACAGGGGCAAGAGACCCAGTACTTC. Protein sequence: CASSSMTGQGQETQYF.

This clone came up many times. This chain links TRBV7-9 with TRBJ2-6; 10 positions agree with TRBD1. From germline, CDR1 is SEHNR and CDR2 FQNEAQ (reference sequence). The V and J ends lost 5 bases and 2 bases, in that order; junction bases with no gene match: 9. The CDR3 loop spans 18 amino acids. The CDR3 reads CASSPRTGGVAGANVLTF. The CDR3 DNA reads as TGTGCCAGCAGCCCCCGGACAGGGGGAGTAGCTGGGGCCAACGTCCTGACTTTC.

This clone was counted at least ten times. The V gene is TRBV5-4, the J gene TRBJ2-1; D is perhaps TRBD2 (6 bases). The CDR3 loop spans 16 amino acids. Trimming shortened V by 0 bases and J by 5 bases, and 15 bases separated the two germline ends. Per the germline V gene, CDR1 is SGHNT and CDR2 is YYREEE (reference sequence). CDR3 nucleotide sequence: TGTGCCAGCAGCTTGGGCCCTGGGACTCGTAACAATGAGCAGTTCTTC. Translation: CASSLGPGTRNNEQFF.

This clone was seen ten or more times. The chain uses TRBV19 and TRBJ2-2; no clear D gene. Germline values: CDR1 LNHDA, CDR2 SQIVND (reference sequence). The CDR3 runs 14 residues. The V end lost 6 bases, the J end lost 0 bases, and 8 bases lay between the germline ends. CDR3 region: CASRLLSNTGELFF. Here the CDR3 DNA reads TGTGCCAGTAGGCTACTATCGAACACCGGGGAGCTGTTTTTT.

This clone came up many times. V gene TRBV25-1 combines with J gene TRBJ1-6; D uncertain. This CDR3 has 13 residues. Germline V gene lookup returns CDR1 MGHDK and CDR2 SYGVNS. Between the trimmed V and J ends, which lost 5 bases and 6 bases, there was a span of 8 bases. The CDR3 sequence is CASSTSGNSPLHF. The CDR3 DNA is TGTGCCAGCAGTACCTCCGGTAATTCACCCCTCCACTTT.

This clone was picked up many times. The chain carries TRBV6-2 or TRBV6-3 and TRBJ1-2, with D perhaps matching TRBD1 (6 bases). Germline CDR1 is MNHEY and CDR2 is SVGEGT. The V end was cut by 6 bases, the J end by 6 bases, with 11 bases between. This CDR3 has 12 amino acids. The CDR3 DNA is TGTGCCAGCAGCCCTCACAGGGATGGCTACACCTTC. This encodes CASSPHRDGYTF.

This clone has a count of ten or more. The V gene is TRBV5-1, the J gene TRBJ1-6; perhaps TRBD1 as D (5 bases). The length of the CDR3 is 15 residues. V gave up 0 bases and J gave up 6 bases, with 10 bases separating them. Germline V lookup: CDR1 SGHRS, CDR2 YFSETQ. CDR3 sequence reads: CASSLGTLVNSPLHF. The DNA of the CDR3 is TGCGCCAGCAGCTTGGGGACATTGGTTAATTCACCCCTCCACTTT.

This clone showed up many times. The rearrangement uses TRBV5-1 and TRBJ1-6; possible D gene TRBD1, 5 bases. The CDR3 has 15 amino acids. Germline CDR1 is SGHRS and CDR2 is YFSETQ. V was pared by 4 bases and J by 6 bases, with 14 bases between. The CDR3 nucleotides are TGCGCCAGCAGCCGGGGGACCGTTGTTAATTCACCCCTCCACTTT. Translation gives CASSRGTVVNSPLHF.